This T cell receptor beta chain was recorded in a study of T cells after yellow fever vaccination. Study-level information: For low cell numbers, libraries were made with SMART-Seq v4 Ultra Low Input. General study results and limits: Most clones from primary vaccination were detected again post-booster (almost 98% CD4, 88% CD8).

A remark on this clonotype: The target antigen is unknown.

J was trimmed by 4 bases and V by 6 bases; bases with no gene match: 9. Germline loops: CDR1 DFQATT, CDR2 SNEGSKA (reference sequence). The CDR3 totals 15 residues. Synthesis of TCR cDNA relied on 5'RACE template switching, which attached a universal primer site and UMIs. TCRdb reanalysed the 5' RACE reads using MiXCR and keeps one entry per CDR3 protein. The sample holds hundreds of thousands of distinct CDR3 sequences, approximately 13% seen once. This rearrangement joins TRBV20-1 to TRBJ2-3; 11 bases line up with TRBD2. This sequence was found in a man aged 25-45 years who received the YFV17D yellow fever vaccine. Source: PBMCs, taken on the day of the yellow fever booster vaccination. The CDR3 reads CSATGLAGRADTQYF. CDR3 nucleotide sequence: TGCAGTGCCACCGGACTAGCGGGTAGGGCAGATACGCAGTATTTT.